This T cell receptor (beta chain) was sequenced during a study of cytomegalovirus exposure and HLA in healthy donors. The PCR used 60 Vbeta and 13 Jbeta primers. Clones were read by immunoSEQ multiplex PCR, and TCRdb kept only the in-frame ones, dropping some. Recorded for this sample: about 130,000 clones. In the case of this clone: As yet, its antigen is unknown.

CDR1 and CDR2 (germline): ENHRY, SYGVKD. The CDR3 spans 12 residues. The ends were cut back, 8 bases at V and 1 base at J, with 9 bases in the middle. General study results and limits: Presence/absence results assume similar sequencing depth per donor, which may not hold. HLA-A and HLA-B allele assignments for most subjects were reportedly predicted accurately using TCR beta sequences.

Healthy bone marrow donors supplied every sample. The chain joins TRBV10-3 to TRBJ2-7, with D tentatively TRBD2 (6 bases). The sequence was collected from a man younger than 35 in good health and CMV-seronegative. Sequenced input: PBMCs. The CDR3 DNA reads as TGTGCCATCTCCAGCGGGTCCTACGAGCAGTACTTC. Protein: CAISSGSYEQYF.